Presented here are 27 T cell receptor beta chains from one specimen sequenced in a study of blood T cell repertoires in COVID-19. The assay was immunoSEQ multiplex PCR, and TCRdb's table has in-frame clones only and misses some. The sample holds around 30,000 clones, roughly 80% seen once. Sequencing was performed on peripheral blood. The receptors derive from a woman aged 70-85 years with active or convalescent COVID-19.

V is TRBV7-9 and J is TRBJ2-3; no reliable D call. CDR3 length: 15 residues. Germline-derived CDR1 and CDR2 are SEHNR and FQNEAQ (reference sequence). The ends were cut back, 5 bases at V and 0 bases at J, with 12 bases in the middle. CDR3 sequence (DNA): TGTGCCAGCAGCCCACGAGAAGTCAGCACAGATACGCAGTATTTT. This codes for CASSPREVSTDTQYF.

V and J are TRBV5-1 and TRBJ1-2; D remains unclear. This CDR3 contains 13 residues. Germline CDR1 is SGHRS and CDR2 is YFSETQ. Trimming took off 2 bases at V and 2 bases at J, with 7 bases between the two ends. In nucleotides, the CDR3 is TGCGCCAGCAGCTTTGAGGGAAACTATGGCTACACCTTC. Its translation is CASSFEGNYGYTF.

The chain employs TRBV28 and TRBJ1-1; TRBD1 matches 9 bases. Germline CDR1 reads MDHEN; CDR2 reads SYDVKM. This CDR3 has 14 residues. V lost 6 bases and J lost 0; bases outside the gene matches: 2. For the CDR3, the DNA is TGTGCCAGCAGACGACAGGGGGTGAACACTGAAGCTTTCTTT. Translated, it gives CASRRQGVNTEAFF.

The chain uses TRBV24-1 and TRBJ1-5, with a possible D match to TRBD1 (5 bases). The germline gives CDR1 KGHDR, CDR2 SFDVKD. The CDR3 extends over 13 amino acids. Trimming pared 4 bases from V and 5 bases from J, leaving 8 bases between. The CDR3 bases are TGTGCCACCAGTGAGGACAATTATCAGCCCCAGCATTTT. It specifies CATSEDNYQPQHF.

The CDR3 region is CASSLAGPTGELFF. CDR3 in DNA: TGTGCCAGCAGTTTGGCGGGGCCGACCGGGGAGCTGTTTTTT. The chain couples TRBV28 to TRBJ2-2; weak D call: TRBD2 (6 bases). Between the trimmed V and J ends, which lost 3 bases and 5 bases, there was a span of 10 bases. The length of the CDR3 is 14 residues. Germline V gene lookup returns CDR1 MDHEN and CDR2 SYDVKM. The full variable domain, rest sourced from reference TRBV28 and TRBJ2-2, is DVKVTQSSRYLVKRTGEKVFLECVQDMDHENMFWYRQDPGLGLRLIYFSYDVKMKEKGDIPEGYSVSREKKERFSLILESASTNQTSMYLCASSLAGPTGELFFGEGSRLTVL.

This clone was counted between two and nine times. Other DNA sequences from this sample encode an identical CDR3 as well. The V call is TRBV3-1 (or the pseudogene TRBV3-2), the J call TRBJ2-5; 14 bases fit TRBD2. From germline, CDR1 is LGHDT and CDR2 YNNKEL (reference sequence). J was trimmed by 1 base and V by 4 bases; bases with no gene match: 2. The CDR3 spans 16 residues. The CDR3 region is CASSLGLAGGQETQYF. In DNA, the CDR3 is TGTGCCAGCAGCCTTGGACTAGCGGGGGGCCAAGAGACCCAGTACTTC.

In DNA, the CDR3 is TGTGCCAGCAGTTACGGGGGGTCCCACAATGAGCAGTTCTTC. Encoded protein: CASSYGGSHNEQFF. The chain links TRBV6-6 to TRBJ2-1; possible D gene TRBD2, 6 bases. The CDR3 contains 14 residues. V was pared by 2 bases and J by 5 bases, with 10 bases between. Germline CDR1 MNHNY, CDR2 SVGAGI (reference sequence).

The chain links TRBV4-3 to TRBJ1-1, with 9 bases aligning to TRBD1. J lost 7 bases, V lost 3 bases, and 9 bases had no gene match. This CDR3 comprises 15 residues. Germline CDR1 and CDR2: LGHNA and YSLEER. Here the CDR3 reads CASSHDDRGFGEAFF. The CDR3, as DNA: TGCGCCAGCAGCCATGACGACAGGGGGTTTGGTGAAGCTTTCTTT.

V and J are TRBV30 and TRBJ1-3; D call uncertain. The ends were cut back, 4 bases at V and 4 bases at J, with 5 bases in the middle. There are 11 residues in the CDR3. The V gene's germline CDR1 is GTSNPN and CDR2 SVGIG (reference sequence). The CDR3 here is CAWMGGNTIYF. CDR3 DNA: TGTGCCTGGATGGGCGGAAACACCATATATTTT.

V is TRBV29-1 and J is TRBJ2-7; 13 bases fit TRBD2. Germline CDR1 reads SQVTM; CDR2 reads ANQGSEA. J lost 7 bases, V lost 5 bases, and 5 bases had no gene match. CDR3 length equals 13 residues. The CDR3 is CSVRLAGGGEQYF. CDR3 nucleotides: TGCAGCGTTAGACTAGCGGGAGGCGGGGAGCAGTACTTC.

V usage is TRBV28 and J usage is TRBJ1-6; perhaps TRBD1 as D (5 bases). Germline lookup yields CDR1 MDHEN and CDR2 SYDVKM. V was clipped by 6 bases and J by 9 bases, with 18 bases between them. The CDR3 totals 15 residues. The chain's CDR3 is CASRPQGLAVSPLHF. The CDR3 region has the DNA TGTGCCAGCAGACCTCAGGGCCTCGCGGTTTCACCCCTCCACTTT.

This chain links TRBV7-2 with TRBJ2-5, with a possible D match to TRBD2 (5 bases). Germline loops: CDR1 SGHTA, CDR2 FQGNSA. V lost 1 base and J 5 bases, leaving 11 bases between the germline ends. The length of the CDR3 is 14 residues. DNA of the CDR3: TGTGCCAGCAGCTTAGACGGGATTTGGGAGACCCAGTACTTC. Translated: CASSLDGIWETQYF.

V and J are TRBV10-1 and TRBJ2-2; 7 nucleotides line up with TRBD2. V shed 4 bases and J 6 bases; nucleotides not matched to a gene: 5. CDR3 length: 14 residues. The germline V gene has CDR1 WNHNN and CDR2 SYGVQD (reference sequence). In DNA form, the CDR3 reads TGCGCCAGCAGTGCCGGGAGGAGGCCCGGGGAGCTGTTTTTT. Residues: CASSAGRRPGELFF.

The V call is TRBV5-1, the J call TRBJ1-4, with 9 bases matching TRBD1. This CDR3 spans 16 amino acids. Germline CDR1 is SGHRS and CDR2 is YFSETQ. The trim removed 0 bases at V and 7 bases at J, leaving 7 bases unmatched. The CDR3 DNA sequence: TGCGCCAGCAGCTTGGACGGACAGGGGCAAGGTGAAAAACTGTTTTTT. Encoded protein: CASSLDGQGQGEKLFF.

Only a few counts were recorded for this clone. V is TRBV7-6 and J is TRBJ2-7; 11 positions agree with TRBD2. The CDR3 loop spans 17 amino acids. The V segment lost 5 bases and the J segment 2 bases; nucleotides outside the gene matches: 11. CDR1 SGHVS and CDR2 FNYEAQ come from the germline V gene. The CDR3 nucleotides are TGTGCCAGCAGCGATGTTTTCGGGACTAGCGGAACCTACGAGCAGTACTTC. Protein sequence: CASSDVFGTSGTYEQYF.

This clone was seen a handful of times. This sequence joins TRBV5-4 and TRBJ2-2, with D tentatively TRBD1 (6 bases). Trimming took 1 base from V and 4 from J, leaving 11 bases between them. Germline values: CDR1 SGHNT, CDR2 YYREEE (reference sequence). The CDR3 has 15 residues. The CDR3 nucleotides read TGTGCCAGCAGCTTGTTGGCAGGGGTCACCGGGGAGCTGTTTTTT. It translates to CASSLLAGVTGELFF.

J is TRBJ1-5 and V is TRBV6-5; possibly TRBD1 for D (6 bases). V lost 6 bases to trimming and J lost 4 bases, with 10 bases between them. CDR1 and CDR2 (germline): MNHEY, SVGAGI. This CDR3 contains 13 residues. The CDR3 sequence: CASRSDRNQPQHF. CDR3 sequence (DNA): TGTGCCAGCAGATCGGACAGAAATCAGCCCCAGCATTTT.

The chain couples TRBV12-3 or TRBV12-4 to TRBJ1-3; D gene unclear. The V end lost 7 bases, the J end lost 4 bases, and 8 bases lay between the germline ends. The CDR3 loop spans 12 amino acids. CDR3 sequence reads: CASNIQGNTIYF. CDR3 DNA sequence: TGTGCCAGCAATATTCAGGGAAACACCATATATTTT.

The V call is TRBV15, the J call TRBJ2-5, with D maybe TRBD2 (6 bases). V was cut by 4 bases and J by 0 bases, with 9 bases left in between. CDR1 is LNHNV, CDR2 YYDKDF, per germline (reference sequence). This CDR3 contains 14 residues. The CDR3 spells CATSNWDYQETQYF. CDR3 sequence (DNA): TGTGCCACCAGCAACTGGGACTACCAAGAGACCCAGTACTTC.

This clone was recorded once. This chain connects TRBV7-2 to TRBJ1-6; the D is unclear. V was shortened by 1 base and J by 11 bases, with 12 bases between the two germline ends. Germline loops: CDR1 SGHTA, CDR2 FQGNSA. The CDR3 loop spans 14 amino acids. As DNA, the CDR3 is TGTGCCAGCAGCTTAGGTGGAGGAGGGACACCCCTCCACTTT. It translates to CASSLGGGGTPLHF.

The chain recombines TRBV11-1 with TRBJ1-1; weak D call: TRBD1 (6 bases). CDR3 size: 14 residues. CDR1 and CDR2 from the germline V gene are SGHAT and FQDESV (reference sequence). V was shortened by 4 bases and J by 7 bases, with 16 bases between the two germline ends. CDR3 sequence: CASSSTGLGLEAFF. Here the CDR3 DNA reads TGTGCCAGCAGCTCCACAGGGCTGGGCCTTGAAGCTTTCTTT.

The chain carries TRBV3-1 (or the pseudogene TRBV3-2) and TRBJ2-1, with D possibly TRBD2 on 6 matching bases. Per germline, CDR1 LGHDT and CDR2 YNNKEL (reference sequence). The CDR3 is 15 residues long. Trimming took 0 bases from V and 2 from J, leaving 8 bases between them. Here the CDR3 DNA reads TGTGCCAGCAGCCAAGAGCGGGACCCCTACAATGAGCAGTTCTTC. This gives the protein CASSQERDPYNEQFF.

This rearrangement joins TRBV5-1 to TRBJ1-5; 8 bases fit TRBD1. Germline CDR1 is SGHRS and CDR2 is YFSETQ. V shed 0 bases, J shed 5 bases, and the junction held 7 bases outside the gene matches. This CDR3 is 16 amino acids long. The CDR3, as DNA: TGCGCCAGCAGCTTGGGGGACAGGCCGAGGGATCAGCCCCAGCATTTT. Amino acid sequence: CASSLGDRPRDQPQHF.

This CDR3 reads CASSLSSGLAGVETQYF. CDR3 nucleotides: TGTGCCAGCAGCTTAAGCTCGGGACTAGCGGGAGTGGAGACCCAGTACTTC. The chain uses TRBV7-8 and TRBJ2-5; 14 bases fit TRBD2. From germline, CDR1 is SGHVS and CDR2 FQNEAQ. Trimming removed 2 bases from V and 5 bases from J; junction bases left unmatched: 7. The CDR3 contains 17 residues. Full variable domain (outside the CDR3, taken from reference TRBV7-8 and TRBJ2-5): GAGVSQSPRYKVAKRGQDVALRCDPISGHVSLFWYQQALGQGPEFLTYFQNEAQLDKSGLPSDRFFAERPEGSVSTLKIQRTQQEDSAVYLCASSLSSGLAGVETQYFGPGTRLLVL.

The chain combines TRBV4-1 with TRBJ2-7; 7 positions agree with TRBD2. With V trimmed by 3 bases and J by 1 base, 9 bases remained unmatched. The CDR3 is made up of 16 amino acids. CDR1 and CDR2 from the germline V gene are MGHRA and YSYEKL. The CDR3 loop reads CASSHRSGSPSYEQYF. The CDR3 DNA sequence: TGCGCCAGCAGCCACCGTAGCGGGTCCCCATCCTACGAGCAGTACTTC.

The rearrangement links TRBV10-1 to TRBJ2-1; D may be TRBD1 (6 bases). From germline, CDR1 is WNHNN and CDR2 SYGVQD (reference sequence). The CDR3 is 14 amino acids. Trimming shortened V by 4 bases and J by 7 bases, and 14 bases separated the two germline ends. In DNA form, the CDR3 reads TGCGCCAGCAGTGGGCCAGGGGTTTGGAATGAGCAGTTCTTC. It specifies CASSGPGVWNEQFF.

The CDR3 region has the DNA TGTGCCACCAGCAGAGATAGTCCGGGACAGGGATCTGGAAACACCATATATTTT. Translating gives CATSRDSPGQGSGNTIYF. This chain links TRBV15 with TRBJ1-3; 9 bases fit TRBD1. V lost 0 bases to trimming and J lost 1 base; unmatched junction nucleotides: 7. Germline CDR1 reads LNHNV; CDR2 reads YYDKDF (reference sequence). This CDR3 is built from 18 residues.